The T cell receptor beta chain described here comes from a study of CD8+ T cells in alopecia areata. For the study at large: At a dose of 5 to 10 mg twice daily, oral tofacitinib was given to treated patients.

From germline, CDR1 is SQVTM and CDR2 ANQGSEA. V was clipped by 1 base and J by 5 bases; unmatched bases: 5. The CDR3 has 13 amino acids. Investigators sorted PBMCs to obtain both CD4+ and CD8+ T cells. cDNA reverse transcribed from extracted RNA served as the sequencing template. Profiled with immunoSEQ multiplex PCR; TCRdb holds only in-frame clones, not every one. The sample lists under 70,000 clones; 90% to 97% were seen once. The sequence came from a human donor with alopecia areata. The specimen was CD8+ T cells sorted from blood, collected at week 0. This rearrangement joins TRBV29-1 to TRBJ2-7, with 7 bases identical to TRBD2. CDR3 DNA sequence: TGCAGCGTTGAAGGCGCGGGGGACCACGAGCAGTACTTC. Amino acids: CSVEGAGDHEQYF.